These T cell receptor beta chains were read from a single sample in a study of T cells in Graves' hyperthyroidism and ophthalmopathy. TCRdb itself ran the multiplex PCR reads through MiXCR, one entry per CDR3 protein. Of 110,000 to 150,000 distinct CDR3 sequences in the sample, less than 25% were seen once. The specimen sequenced was blood. The receptor source for this set is a woman aged 45-59 years with Graves' hyperthyroidism that later progressed to Graves' ophthalmopathy. Both conserved end residues are part of each CDR3. D genes are given only for firm matches. Clone size is given for some rows only: seen once, a few or many times, or a class if the clone is expanded.

>NA|NA|TRBJ1-6|TRBV6-5
TGTGCCAGCAGTTTCGGGACGTATCGGAATTCACCCCTCCACTTT
CASSFGTYRNSPLHF
>TRBD2|many|TRBJ2-1|TRBV7-8
TGTGCCAGCAGCCGAGGGACTAGCAGGAGCTCCTACAATGAGCAGTTCTTC
CASSRGTSRSSYNEQFF
>NA|many|TRBJ1-1|TRBV20-1
TGCAGTGCTAGGCGACAGTCCATGAACACTGAAGCTTTCTTT
CSARRQSMNTEAFF
>TRBD1|NA|TRBJ1-4|TRBV30
TGTGCCTGGAGTCGACAGGGTGGCGAAAAACTGTTTTTT
CAWSRQGGEKLFF
>TRBD2|many|TRBJ2-1|TRBV3-1
TGTGCCAGCAGCCAGAAGCCAGCGGGAGCTAGATATGAGCAGTTCTTC
CASSQKPAGARYEQFF
>TRBD1|NA|TRBJ2-7|TRBV29-1
TGCAGCGTGGTTACAGGGGAGAGCTCCTACGAGCAGTACTTC
CSVVTGESSYEQYF
>NA|many|TRBJ2-5|TRBV2
TGTGCCAGCAGTGAACGGGGAGAGACCCAGTACTTC
CASSERGETQYF
>NA|NA|TRBJ1-1|TRBV10-3
TGTGCCATCAGTGAGCCAACCGGGGCCGGGGGCGAAGCTTTCTTT
CAISEPTGAGGEAFF
>TRBD1|many|TRBJ2-5|TRBV12-3/TRBV12-4
TGTGCCAGCAGTTTTCCCGGGGGACAGGGTCCGGAGACCCAGTACTTC
CASSFPGGQGPETQYF
>TRBD1|many|TRBJ1-4|TRBV4-1
TGCGCCAGCAGCCAAGGCGACAGGGAAGGTGAAAAACTGTTTTTT
CASSQGDREGEKLFF
>TRBD2|many|TRBJ2-1|TRBV20-1
TGCAGTGCTTCTCCGACTAGCGGGAGCTACAATGAGCAGTTCTTC
CSASPTSGSYNEQFF
>NA|many|TRBJ2-2|TRBV5-1
TGCGCCAGCAGCGTCAGTAGACAGAGGAACACCGGGGAGCTGTTTTTT
CASSVSRQRNTGELFF
>NA|many|TRBJ1-1|TRBV2
TGTGCCAGCTTGGAGGCGGGGGGTAGTACTGAAGCTTTCTTT
CASLEAGGSTEAFF
>TRBD1|many|TRBJ1-2|TRBV20-1
TGCAGTGCTAGAGATCACGACAGGGGGTGGGAGGGTGGCTACACCTTC
CSARDHDRGWEGGYTF
>NA|few|TRBJ1-1|TRBV6-1
TGTGCCAGCAGCGACACCAGGGGACTTCTGAACACTGAAGCTTTCTTT
CASSDTRGLLNTEAFF
>NA|NA|TRBJ1-2|TRBV20-1
TGCAGTGCTATAGACCCGGACAGTAACTATGGCTACACCTTC
CSAIDPDSNYGYTF
>NA|many|TRBJ1-5|TRBV30
TGTGCCCGCTGCCGGGTCCATCAGCCCCAGCATTTT
CARCRVHQPQHF
>NA|many|TRBJ1-1|TRBV11-2
TGTGCCAGCAGCTTAAGGCAGAACACTGAAGCTTTCTTT
CASSLRQNTEAFF
>TRBD1|NA|TRBJ1-5|TRBV6-1
TGTGCCAGCAGCGGGACAGCCGTCGGGCCCCAGCATTTT
CASSGTAVGPQHF
>TRBD2|many|TRBJ2-3|TRBV3-1
TGTGCCAGCAGCCAAGGTAGTAGCGGGAGATCAGATACGCAGTATTTT
CASSQGSSGRSDTQYF
>TRBD2|NA|TRBJ2-3|TRBV20-1
TGCAGTGCTAGACTAGCGGGAAAAACAGATACGCAGTATTTT
CSARLAGKTDTQYF
>TRBD2|many|TRBJ2-5|TRBV2
TGTGCCAGCATAGCGGGAGATGCACAAGAGACCCAGTACTTC
CASIAGDAQETQYF
>TRBD1|many|TRBJ1-5|TRBV6-1
TGTGCCAGCAGTTACCGGGCAGGGGGAAATCAGCCCCAGCATTTT
CASSYRAGGNQPQHF
>NA|NA|TRBJ2-1|TRBV2
TGTGCCAGCAGCGTAGACCCCGGCCAAGGAGTAAACAATGAGCAGTTCTTC
CASSVDPGQGVNNEQFF
>TRBD1|many|TRBJ2-1|TRBV25-1
TGTGCCAGCAGTCGATCCGGGACAGGGAACAATGAGCAGTTCTTC
CASSRSGTGNNEQFF
>NA|NA|TRBJ2-7|TRBV6-5
TGTGCCAGCAGTTGGACCGACGAGCAGTACTTC
CASSWTDEQYF
>NA|many|TRBJ2-1|TRBV11-2
TGTGCCAGCAGCTTAGACAGGTTCGCCTACAATGAGCAGTTCTTC
CASSLDRFAYNEQFF
>NA|many|TRBJ2-7|TRBV4-2
TGTGCCAGCAGCCAAGATAGCTACGAGCAGTACTTC
CASSQDSYEQYF
>NA|many|TRBJ1-4|TRBV6-1
TGTGCCAGCAGTTGGACAGCCGGACGGAATGAAAAACTGTTTTTT
CASSWTAGRNEKLFF
>TRBD1|few|TRBJ1-4|TRBV4-1
TGCGCCAGCAGCCTCGATCACCCAACTTCAGGGGGTGAAAAACTGTTTTTT
CASSLDHPTSGGEKLFF
>NA|NA|TRBJ2-3|TRBV19
TGTGCCAGTAGTCTCCGGGACGGTCTTCTCACAGATACGCAGTATTTT
CASSLRDGLLTDTQYF
>NA|many|TRBJ2-7|TRBV27
TGTGCCAGCAGTTTCTCGGTTCCGGCCGAGCAGTACTTC
CASSFSVPAEQYF
>TRBD2|few|TRBJ2-7|TRBV6-2/TRBV6-3
TGTGCCAGCAGTCCCCCGCGGGAGGCAGTCCACGAGCAGTACTTC
CASSPPREAVHEQYF
>NA|many|TRBJ1-4|TRBV4-1
TGCGCCAGCAGCCAATCACCTACAACTAATGAAAAACTGTTTTTT
CASSQSPTTNEKLFF
>TRBD2|NA|TRBJ2-4|TRBV14
TGTGCCAGCAGCCCCTTGGGGGGAGGGAGAGCGAACATTCAGTACTTC
CASSPLGGGRANIQYF
>NA|NA|TRBJ1-1|TRBV30
TGTGCCTGGAGTGTTACAAGCCAGGGTCTTACTGAAGCTTTCTTT
CAWSVTSQGLTEAFF
>NA|once|TRBJ2-7|TRBV11-2
NA
CASSFYICSASLQDEQYF
>NA|NA|TRBJ2-3|TRBV24-1
TGTGCCACCAGCGCCGGGGGCGCCCCAGATACGCAGTATTTT
CATSAGGAPDTQYF
>TRBD2|NA|TRBJ2-4|TRBV6-2/TRBV6-3
TGTGCCAGCAGTACCGGGAGGACCCAAGCCAAAAACATTCAGTACTTC
CASSTGRTQAKNIQYF
>TRBD2|many|TRBJ2-3|TRBV7-6
TGTGCCAGCAGTCGGACTAGCGGGAGGGCCTCAGATACGCAGTATTTT
CASSRTSGRASDTQYF
>NA|NA|TRBJ1-1|TRBV27
TGTGCCAGCAGTTTATATGGGGGGCAGGGAATGAACACTGAAGCTTTCTTT
CASSLYGGQGMNTEAFF
>TRBD1|once|TRBJ2-7|TRBV20-1
TGCGCCGTGGCGGGACAGGGCTCCTACGAGCAGTACTTC
CAVAGQGSYEQYF
>TRBD1|NA|TRBJ2-6|TRBV5-4
TGTGCCAGCAGCTCTTCAGGGGGCAGAACTGGGGCCAACGTCCTGACTTTC
CASSSSGGRTGANVLTF
>TRBD2|NA|TRBJ2-7|TRBV5-1
TGCGCCAGCAGCCCGGGGATGGGACTAGCTAGCCACGAGCAGTACTTC
CASSPGMGLASHEQYF
>TRBD1|NA|TRBJ1-1|TRBV28
TGTGCCAGCAGTGATTCCGGACAGGGTTCGACTGAAGCTTTCTTT
CASSDSGQGSTEAFF